The next 15 T cell receptor beta chains were all read from a single sample in a study of tumor and adjacent non-tumor tissue in lung cancer. The library came from three nested PCR rounds adapted from ARM-PCR protocols. From the multiplex PCR reads, TCRdb called clonotypes with MiXCR, one entry per CDR3 protein. Of 200,000 to 250,000 distinct CDR3 sequences in the sample, 71% are singletons; the top ten hold around 27%. The template was RNA from unsorted bulk tissue. Sequencing was carried out using lung tumor tissue. The receptor set was obtained from a man aged 60 to 75 with non-small cell lung cancer.

This sequence joins TRBV7-2 and TRBJ2-4; D remains ambiguous. The CDR3 extends over 13 amino acids. CDR1 is SGHTA and CDR2 is FQGNSA in the germline V gene. V lost 4 bases, J lost 5 bases, and 9 bases lay in between. CDR3 sequence (DNA): TGTGCCAGCAGCTCCTATCTTGAAAACATTCAGTACTTC. Translated: CASSSYLENIQYF.

This clonotype turned up a few times. V and J are TRBV5-6 and TRBJ1-1; TRBD1 matches at 7 bases. After removal of 0 bases from V and 1 base from J, the junction contained 6 bases not matched to a gene. The CDR3 extends over 16 amino acids. Germline V gives CDR1 SGHDT, CDR2 YYEEEE. CDR3 sequence: CASSLASGTANTEAFF. The CDR3 DNA is TGTGCCAGCAGCTTGGCCTCCGGGACAGCGAACACTGAAGCTTTCTTT.

A single count supports this clonotype. A junction boundary mismatches the germline segment, possibly from a read error. The chain couples TRBV20-1 to TRBJ1-1; D ambiguous. The CDR3 sequence is 13 residues long. Germline V gives CDR1 DFQATT, CDR2 SNEGSKA (reference sequence). CDR3 sequence (DNA): TGCAGTGCTAGTGGAGGGTGGAACATTGAAGTTTTCTTT. Encoded protein: CSASGGWNIEVFF.

About this clonotype itself: Likely a read error: the CDR3 ends without its conserved phenylalanine or tryptophan. V gene TRBV6-5 combines with J gene TRBJ1-2; D not certain. The V end lost 5 bases, the J end lost 8 bases, and 18 bases lay between the germline ends. The CDR3 length is 14 residues. Germline CDR1 and CDR2: MNHEY and SVGAGI. CDR3 sequence: CASSILADPKGYTL. The CDR3 DNA reads as TGTGCCAGCAGTATCCTAGCCGATCCCAAGGGCTACACCTTA.

The chain has TRBV29-1 and TRBJ2-5; D may be TRBD1 (5 bases). Deletions cut 0 bases from V and 4 bases from J, with 15 bases between. The CDR3 length is 15 residues. Germline V CDR1 and CDR2: SQVTM, ANQGSEA. CDR3 nucleotides: TGCAGCGTTGAAGAACTTGCGGCAGGGCGAGAGACCCAGTACTTC. Encoded protein: CSVEELAAGRETQYF.

This clonotype has a count of ten or more. V usage is TRBV7-9 and J usage is TRBJ2-3; 8 nucleotides align to TRBD1. This CDR3 contains 16 residues. Germline V gene lookup returns CDR1 SEHNR and CDR2 FQNEAQ (reference sequence). V lost 5 bases, J lost 1 base, and 8 bases stayed unmatched. Here the CDR3 reads CASSPRTGRGTDTQYF. In DNA form, the CDR3 reads TGTGCCAGCAGCCCAAGGACAGGGAGAGGCACAGATACGCAGTATTTT. The full variable domain, completed using reference TRBV7-9 and TRBJ2-3, is DTGVSQNPRHKITKRGQNVTFRCDPISEHNRLYWYRQTLGQGPEFLTYFQNEAQLEKSRLLSDRFSAERPKGSFSTLEIQRTEQGDSAMYLCASSPRTGRGTDTQYFGPGTRLTVL.

Concerning this clonotype itself: Compared with germline, one end of the junction differs, possibly owing to a read error. The genes are TRBV7-9 and TRBJ2-3, with D perhaps being TRBD1 or TRBD2 (5 bases each). The CDR3 is 12 residues long. From germline, CDR1 is SEHNR and CDR2 FQNEAQ (reference sequence). The chain's CDR3 is CASSRGLDTQYF. The CDR3, as DNA: TGTGCTAGCAGCCGGGGCCTCGATACGCAGTACTTT.

This clonotype was picked up many times. The chain links TRBV29-1 to TRBJ2-3, with 9 nucleotides matching TRBD2. This CDR3 has 16 residues. Germline lookup yields CDR1 SQVTM and CDR2 ANQGSEA. After removal of 1 base from V and 3 bases from J, the junction contained 8 bases not matched to a gene. DNA of the CDR3: TGCAGCGTTGAAGGGACCGGGACTAGCCGAACAGATACGCAGTATTTT. It yields the protein CSVEGTGTSRTDTQYF.

The chain links TRBV20-1 to TRBJ2-3, with 13 nucleotides matching TRBD2. Trimming cost V 6 bases and J 6 bases; bases outside gene matches: 9. From germline, CDR1 is DFQATT and CDR2 SNEGSKA (reference sequence). This CDR3 comprises 15 residues. In DNA, the CDR3 is TGCAGTGCCCCGCGACTAGCGGGAGGCCCCGATACGCAGTATTTT. Translating it yields CSAPRLAGGPDTQYF.

The CDR3 DNA follows: TGTGCCAGCAGTTTGATGAGCTCATACGATGAGCAGTTCTTC. It is translated as CASSLMSSYDEQFF. The chain recombines TRBV12-3 or TRBV12-4 with TRBJ2-1; D is uncertain. The CDR3 has 14 residues. The V and J ends lost 3 bases and 8 bases respectively, with 14 bases between them.

To note about this clonotype: It may be a read error: a sequence one base away is much more abundant. The genes are TRBV6-6 and TRBJ2-7; 7 nucleotides align to TRBD1. The CDR3 extends over 16 amino acids. The junction had 13 bases not matched to a gene; V was cut back by 6 bases and J by 2 bases. The germline V gene has CDR1 MNHNY and CDR2 SVGAGI (reference sequence). CDR3 nucleotide sequence: TGTGCCAGCAGATACCGTCCGGGACAGCCGCCCTACGAGCAGTACTTC. It encodes CASRYRPGQPPYEQYF.

Concerning this clonotype: The junction departs from the called germline gene at one end, perhaps through a read error. The chain carries TRBV11-2 and TRBJ1-6; D gene uncertain. This CDR3 is built from 15 residues. Germline V CDR1 and CDR2: SGHAT, FQNNGV. The CDR3 coding sequence is TGTGCCATCAGCGCGAGAGACCTAGGAAATTCACCCCTCCACTTT. Protein sequence: CAISARDLGNSPLHF.

As concerns this clonotype: At one end, the junction sequence differs from germline, possibly due to a read error. The rearrangement joins TRBV11-1 to TRBJ1-1; tentative D call: TRBD1 (5 bases). Germline V gene lookup returns CDR1 SGHAT and CDR2 FQDESV (reference sequence). The length of the CDR3 is 16 residues. The CDR3 region is CVSSLAGRGKNIEAFF. The CDR3 nucleotides read TGTGTCAGCAGCTTAGCGGGACGGGGGAAGAACATTGAAGCTTTCTTT.

Comment on this clonotype: A read error may explain this, as a much larger clone is one base away. J is TRBJ2-7 and V is TRBV29-1; D possibly corresponds to TRBD2 (6 bases). Germline-derived CDR1 and CDR2 are SQVTM and ANQGSEA. This CDR3 comprises 13 residues. With 6 bases removed from V and 8 bases from J, the gap between germline ends came to 20 bases. CDR3 protein: CSVDSGCVSQQYF. The CDR3 DNA is TGCAGCGTCGACAGCGGGTGTGTCAGTCAGCAGTACTTC.

Comment on this clonotype: Given a much more abundant clone one base away, this may be a read error. The genes are TRBV20-1 and TRBJ1-3; D may be TRBD1 (5 bases). CDR3 size: 13 residues. Germline CDR1 reads DFQATT; CDR2 reads SNEGSKA (reference sequence). CDR3 in DNA: TGCAGTGCTAGAGATTTGCAGGGAGCAACCATAAATTTT. This codes for CSARDLQGATINF.